The 13 T cell receptor beta chains below come from one sample, sequenced in a study of beta chain features in type 1 diabetes. Expressed TCRB transcripts were sequenced after all isolated RNA was converted to cDNA. Sequencing used immunoSEQ multiplex PCR; TCRdb keeps in-frame clones, though not all of them. Among under 800,000 clones listed, around a sixth were seen once. Sequenced material: naive CD4+ T cells from blood. These receptors all come from a man between 18 and 29 years old in good health.

The sample holds a few counts of this clone. The rearrangement uses TRBV5-6 and TRBJ2-3; a possible D gene is TRBD1 (5 bases). CDR1 is SGHDT, CDR2 YYEEEE, per germline. Between the trimmed V and J ends, which lost 1 base and 3 bases, there was a span of 9 bases. This CDR3 is 14 amino acids long. The CDR3 nucleotides are TGTGCCAGCAGCTTGAGGGCAGGGACAGATACGCAGTATTTT. Translation gives CASSLRAGTDTQYF. Full variable domain (missing parts from reference TRBV5-6 and TRBJ2-3): DAGVTQSPTHLIKTRGQQVTLRCSPKSGHDTVSWYQQALGQGPQFIFQYYEEEERQRGNFPDRFSGHQFPNYSSELNVNALLLGDSALYLCASSLRAGTDTQYFGPGTRLTVL.

This rearrangement joins TRBV28 to TRBJ1-6; no firm D call. V dropped 5 bases and J dropped 6 bases, with 14 bases sitting between them. Germline V gene data show CDR1 as MDHEN and CDR2 as SYDVKM. This CDR3 comprises 15 residues. The CDR3 sequence: CASSPPMGFNSPLHF. CDR3 bases: TGTGCCAGCAGTCCGCCGATGGGGTTTAATTCACCCCTCCACTTT.

The chain links TRBV9 to TRBJ2-2; D could derive from TRBD1 or TRBD2 (6 bases each). This CDR3 is 15 amino acids long. Trimming left V 0 bases short and J 5 bases short, with 11 bases between. Germline V gene data show CDR1 as SGDLS and CDR2 as YYNGEE. The CDR3 sequence: CASSVVGGGTGELFF. The CDR3 DNA reads as TGTGCCAGCAGCGTAGTCGGGGGCGGGACCGGGGAGCTGTTTTTT. The full variable domain, in which reference TRBV9 and TRBJ2-2 provide the parts outside the CDR3, is DSGVTQTPKHLITATGQRVTLRCSPRSGDLSVYWYQQSLDQGLQFLIQYYNGEERAKGNILERFSAQQFPDLHSELNLSSLELGDSALYFCASSVVGGGTGELFFGEGSRLTVL.

As for this clone: Other DNA sequences in this specimen translate into the identical CDR3. J is TRBJ1-1 and V is TRBV29-1; D remains unclear. This CDR3 spans 13 amino acids. CDR1 and CDR2 (germline): SQVTM, ANQGSEA. V gave up 4 bases and J gave up 0 bases, with 9 bases separating them. In DNA, the CDR3 is TGCAGCGTTGCCCGTAGGTTGAACACTGAAGCTTTCTTT. Residues: CSVARRLNTEAFF.

This clone turned up a few times. This chain links TRBV4-2 with TRBJ2-3; D gene unclear. The CDR3 covers 16 residues. Germline V gene lookup returns CDR1 LGHNA and CDR2 YNFKEQ. Trimming cost V 0 bases and J 5 bases, with 15 bases left between them. In DNA, the CDR3 is TGTGCCAGCAGCCAAGATGCCTTAGGGAAGGGAGATACGCAGTATTTT. Its protein is CASSQDALGKGDTQYF.

The CDR3 bases are TGTGCCAGCTCACCAGATGCGGGAGTGGTCAATGAGCAGTTCTTC. Translation: CASSPDAGVVNEQFF. The V gene is TRBV18, the J gene TRBJ2-1, with TRBD2 matching over 7 bases. Germline loops: CDR1 KGHSH, CDR2 LQKENI. The CDR3 covers 15 residues. J lost 6 bases, V lost 2 bases, and 7 bases had no gene match. The whole variable domain, filled in from reference TRBV18 and TRBJ2-1, reads NAGVMQNPRHLVRRRGQEARLRCSPMKGHSHVYWYRQLPEEGLKFMVYLQKENIIDESGMPKERFSAEFPKEGPSILRIQQVVRGDSAAYFCASSPDAGVVNEQFFGPGTRLTVL.

This clone came up a few times. This chain joins TRBV4-3 and TRBJ1-2, with TRBD1 as a possible D gene (6 bases). Germline values: CDR1 LGHNA, CDR2 YSLEER. V lost 3 bases, J lost 0 bases, and 14 bases lay in between. The CDR3 sequence is 16 residues long. Here the CDR3 reads CASSQAHREPNYGYTF. CDR3 in DNA: TGCGCCAGCAGCCAGGCACACAGGGAGCCTAACTATGGCTACACCTTC.

Only a few counts were recorded for this clone. The V gene is TRBV29-1, the J gene TRBJ1-1; TRBD1 matches at 9 bases. The CDR3 covers 14 residues. Germline V gives CDR1 SQVTM, CDR2 ANQGSEA. V was clipped by 4 bases and J by 3 bases; unmatched bases: 6. The CDR3 spells CSVGGTGRDTEAFF. Written as DNA, the CDR3 is TGCAGCGTTGGGGGGACAGGGCGGGACACTGAAGCTTTCTTT.

This clone occurred a few times. The genes are TRBV13 and TRBJ1-2; D is possibly TRBD1 (5 bases). CDR3 length: 14 amino acids. Germline V gene data show CDR1 as PRHDT and CDR2 as FYEKMQ (reference sequence). The V end was cut by 5 bases, the J end by 4 bases, with 14 bases between. The CDR3 DNA follows: TGTGCCAGCAGCCGCACGGGACGGTTCTATGGCTACACCTTC. It translates to CASSRTGRFYGYTF.

This clone was detected ten times or more. The chain has TRBV10-3 and TRBJ2-7; 8 bases line up with TRBD1. Per germline, CDR1 ENHRY and CDR2 SYGVKD. The CDR3 is 15 residues long. Losses at the gene ends were 4 bases for V and 0 bases for J; bases not matched to a gene: 5. DNA of the CDR3: TGTGCCATCAGTGGGGGACAGGCGACCTCCTACGAGCAGTACTTC. Its protein is CAISGGQATSYEQYF.

This clone has just a few counts. V usage is TRBV7-2 and J usage is TRBJ2-5; the D gene is possibly TRBD2 (5 bases). The CDR3 has 17 residues. V lost 1 base, J lost 5 bases, and 20 bases lay in between. Per the germline V gene, CDR1 is SGHTA and CDR2 is FQGNSA. The DNA of the CDR3 is TGTGCCAGCAGCTTAGGGAGTGTGAGCGGTCTAGGGGAGACCCAGTACTTC. Its translation is CASSLGSVSGLGETQYF.

This clone was detected only a few times. The CDR3 is CASSSRTGTSGSWKTYEQYF. CDR3 nucleotides: TGTGCCAGCAGCTCACGAACCGGGACTAGCGGGTCCTGGAAAACTTACGAGCAGTACTTC. This chain uses TRBV5-4 with TRBJ2-7; 12 bases are shared with TRBD2. This CDR3 is 20 amino acids long. Germline loops: CDR1 SGHNT, CDR2 YYREEE (reference sequence). Trimming removed 3 bases from V and 4 bases from J; junction bases left unmatched: 20.

The gene calls are TRBV27 and TRBJ1-2; tentatively, D is TRBD1 (5 bases). Germline CDR1 reads MNHEY; CDR2 reads SMNVEV (reference sequence). This CDR3 spans 12 amino acids. V gave up 5 bases and J gave up 7 bases, with 11 bases separating them. CDR3 sequence: CASSTGGSGYTF. CDR3 coding DNA: TGTGCCAGCAGTACCGGGGGTTCTGGCTACACCTTC.